Listed below are T cell receptor beta chains from one sample, sequenced in a study of T cell responses to AZD1222 COVID-19 vaccine. Assay used: immunoSEQ multiplex PCR; TCRdb lists only in-frame clones, some missing. The top ten clones hold roughly a tenth of a sample with fewer than 150,000 clones, around 89% of them seen once. The material sequenced was peripheral blood, taken 28 days after the second AZD1222 dose. The receptors here all came from an adult who received the AZD1222 COVID-19 vaccine. Both conserved end residues are part of each CDR3. The D gene is left open where the match is weak. Size is omitted from some rows. Given values are once, few, many or a class for expanded clones.

>TRBV5-1|TRBJ1-2|.|.
TGCGCCAGCAGCTTGGCCAACAAGAACTATGGCTACACCTTC
CASSLANKNYGYTF
>TRBV5-4|TRBJ2-5|.|TRBD2
TGTGCCAGCAGCTTGGGAATCGGGGGGGCCGGGGAGACCCAGTACTTC
CASSLGIGGAGETQYF
>TRBV7-3|TRBJ1-1|once|.
TGTGCCAGCAGCTTAAGGCAGGGCCAAGAAGCTTTCTTT
CASSLRQGQEAFF
>TRBV7-6|TRBJ2-2|.|.
TGTGCCAGCAGCTTTGACAGGACGAACACCGGGGAGCTGTTTTTT
CASSFDRTNTGELFF
>TRBV19|TRBJ1-4|.|.
TGTGCCAGTAGTATTCGGGGGCCGGGTAATGAAAAACTGTTTTTT
CASSIRGPGNEKLFF
>TRBV2|TRBJ1-2|once|.
TGTGCCAGCAGTGAAAGCAGCAACTATGGCTACACCTTC
CASSESSNYGYTF
>TRBV6-6|TRBJ2-3|.|.
TGTGCCAGCAGTTGGGACGGCACACAAGATACGCAGTATTTT
CASSWDGTQDTQYF
>TRBV6-4|TRBJ1-5|.|TRBD1
TGTGCCAGCAGTGAACACAGGGGACAGCCCCAGCATTTT
CASSEHRGQPQHF
>TRBV7-2|TRBJ1-6|few|.
TGTGCCAGCAGCTTTTCCGTCTCACCCCTCCACTTT
CASSFSVSPLHF
>TRBV5-6|TRBJ2-7|.|TRBD2
TGTGCCAGCAGCCTGGAACGGGAGGGCGAGCAGTACTTC
CASSLEREGEQYF
>TRBV30|TRBJ1-1|.|TRBD1
TGTGCCTGGAGAGGGACAGGGAGGACTGAAGCTTTCTTT
CAWRGTGRTEAFF
>TRBV7-2|TRBJ1-2|.|TRBD1
TGTGCCAGTAGACAGGGCCCTAACTATGGCTACACCTTC
CASRQGPNYGYTF
>TRBV7-9|TRBJ1-2|.|.
TGTGCCAGCAGCCCGAGGTCAGGAAACTATGGCTACACCTTC
CASSPRSGNYGYTF
>TRBV15|TRBJ1-5|.|.
TGTGCCACCAGCAGAGGGACTAACCCGGGCGGTCAGCCCCAGCATTTT
CATSRGTNPGGQPQHF
>TRBV10-1|TRBJ1-3|once|.
TGCGCCAGCAGTGAAACCGGCTCTGGAAACACCATATATTTT
CASSETGSGNTIYF
>TRBV19|TRBJ2-7|once|TRBD2
TGTGCCAGTAGTCCCAGCGGCGCGGGGGGGAGCTTGGGCGAGCAGTACTTC
CASSPSGAGGSLGEQYF
>TRBV23-1|TRBJ1-6|.|TRBD1
TGCGCCAGCAGTCCCGGGACAGGTAATTCACCCCTCCACTTT
CASSPGTGNSPLHF
>TRBV6-5|TRBJ1-1|.|TRBD1
TGTGCCAGCAGGGACAGGGGTAACACTGAAGCTTTCTTT
CASRDRGNTEAFF
>TRBV3-1/TRBV3-2|TRBJ1-3|.|.
TGTGCCAGCAGCCAGGACTTTAGCTCTGGAAACACCATATATTTT
CASSQDFSSGNTIYF
>TRBV7-9|TRBJ1-2|once|.
TGTGCCAGCAGCAGGGGACCCTATGGCTACACCTTC
CASSRGPYGYTF
>TRBV5-1|TRBJ1-6|.|.
TGCGCCAGCAGCTTGGGCTCCTATAATTCACCCCTCCACTTT
CASSLGSYNSPLHF
>TRBV10-3|TRBJ1-1|once|.
TGTGCCATCAGTGAGTTTACACGGGCGGGAGCTTTCTTT
CAISEFTRAGAFF
>TRBV4-3|TRBJ1-1|.|.
TGCGCCAGCAGCCAAGGCACCCACACTGAAGCTTTCTTT
CASSQGTHTEAFF
>TRBV30|TRBJ2-2|.|.
TGTGCCTGGAGTGTACGTGGCAGGGGGGCTGGGGACGGGGAGCTGTTTTTT
CAWSVRGRGAGDGELFF
>TRBV7-2|TRBJ2-7|.|.
TGTGCCAGCAGCTTAGGAGGACAGCCACACTACGAGCAGTACTTC
CASSLGGQPHYEQYF
>TRBV3-1/TRBV3-2|TRBJ2-3|few|TRBD2
TGTGCCAGCAGCCTAGCGGGAGAGGATACGCAGTATTTT
CASSLAGEDTQYF